The 5 T cell receptor beta chains reported below all come from one sample, sequenced in a study of blood T cell repertoires in COVID-19. Sequencing used immunoSEQ multiplex PCR; TCRdb keeps in-frame clones, though not all of them. The sample carries some 100,000 clones, 80% to 95% recorded once. Sequencing used peripheral blood. These receptors all stem from a man aged 55 to 69 with acute or convalescent COVID-19.

The rearrangement uses TRBV18 and TRBJ1-2; D is uncertain. Per germline, CDR1 KGHSH and CDR2 LQKENI. V was shortened by 1 base and J by 6 bases, with 9 bases between the two germline ends. The CDR3 contains 13 residues. The CDR3 here is CASSPLSGDGYTF. CDR3 nucleotides: TGTGCCAGCTCACCACTTTCGGGAGATGGCTACACCTTC.

This sequence joins TRBV6-2 or TRBV6-3 and TRBJ2-1; the match to TRBD2 covers 12 bases. With 5 bases clipped from V and 8 bases from J, the junction kept 13 bases outside the gene matches. Germline CDR1 reads MNHEY; CDR2 reads SVGEGT. The CDR3 is made up of 17 amino acids. The CDR3 region is CASSASGLAGPPHEQFF. The CDR3 nucleotides read TGTGCCAGCAGTGCTTCCGGACTAGCGGGGCCCCCCCATGAGCAGTTCTTC.

Only one count was recorded for this clone. This chain connects TRBV5-4 to TRBJ2-3, with 8 bases identical to TRBD2. V lost 0 bases, J lost 3 bases, and 6 bases stayed unmatched. Germline CDR1 and CDR2: SGHNT and YYREEE (reference sequence). The CDR3 runs to 16 residues. The CDR3 DNA is TGTGCCAGCAGCTTGGCCGTACGGGAGGGGACAGATACGCAGTATTTT. It encodes CASSLAVREGTDTQYF.

This clone was observed a single time. The chain employs TRBV19 and TRBJ2-7, with 9 bases lining up with TRBD1. The J segment lost 5 bases and the V segment lost 3 bases, leaving 8 bases of the junction unmatched. Germline V gives CDR1 LNHDA, CDR2 SQIVND (reference sequence). The CDR3 loop spans 15 amino acids. The DNA for the CDR3 is TGTGCCAGTAGTATGGGGTGGGGACAGGGAAACGAGCAGTACTTC. This codes for CASSMGWGQGNEQYF.

The chain has TRBV28 and TRBJ2-7; TRBD1 agrees at 7 bases. V lost 5 bases, J lost 2 bases, and 3 bases stayed unmatched. The CDR3 is made up of 13 amino acids. CDR1 and CDR2 (germline): MDHEN, SYDVKM. The CDR3 region is CASSGQATYEQYF. As DNA, the CDR3 is TGTGCCAGCAGTGGACAGGCTACCTACGAGCAGTACTTC. The variable domain in full, with the rest retrieved from reference TRBV28 and TRBJ2-7, is DVKVTQSSRYLVKRTGEKVFLECVQDMDHENMFWYRQDPGLGLRLIYFSYDVKMKEKGDIPEGYSVSREKKERFSLILESASTNQTSMYLCASSGQATYEQYFGPGTRLTVT.